These T cell receptor beta chains were read from a single sample in a study of blood T cells in healthy people across ages. TCRdb processed the 5' RACE reads anew with MiXCR; each CDR3 protein has one entry. The table shows roughly 1,500,000 distinct CDR3 sequences, with almost 35% occurring only once. Sequencing was done on a sample of blood. The source is a woman aged 25 to 45 in good health. The CDR3 runs from the conserved cysteine through the conserved F or W. A D gene is named only where the DNA matches it firmly. Size tells how often a clone was seen (once, few, many) or the class of an expanded clone, and some rows leave it out.

clone_size	j_call	v_call	d_call	cdr3_aa	cdr3_nt
-	TRBJ2-1	TRBV5-1	-	CASSPTSNGPNEQFF	TGCGCCAGCAGCCCGACTAGTAATGGGCCTAACGAGCAGTTCTTC
-	TRBJ2-7	TRBV24-1	-	CATSDTRDISYEQYF	TGTGCCACCAGTGATACCCGGGACATCTCCTACGAGCAGTACTTC
-	TRBJ2-5	TRBV5-4	-	CASSLLLDVRPQGTQYF	TGTGCCAGCAGCTTGCTACTAGATGTCCGACCCCAAGGGACCCAGTACTTC
once	TRBJ1-6	TRBV12-3/TRBV12-4	TRBD1	CASSSRTGGGSPLHF	TGTGCCAGCAGTTCGCGGACAGGGGGCGGTTCACCCCTCCACTTT
-	TRBJ2-5	TRBV9	-	CASSVGGEQETQYF	TGTGCCAGCAGCGTAGGGGGGGAACAAGAGACCCAGTACTTC
few	TRBJ2-1	TRBV7-2	-	CASSLRGAFGYEQFF	TGTGCCAGCAGCTTACGGGGGGCATTTGGGTATGAGCAGTTCTTC
-	TRBJ2-7	TRBV3-1	-	CASSQDPSPSSYEQYF	TGTGCCAGCAGCCAAGATCCCTCCCCAAGCTCCTACGAGCAGTACTTC
-	TRBJ2-5	TRBV15	-	CATSRERSGEKAQYF	TGTGCCACCAGCAGAGAGAGATCAGGGGAAAAGGCCCAGTACTTC
few	TRBJ2-1	TRBV7-6	TRBD2	CASSRTSGRAQRNEQFF	TGTGCCAGCAGCCGGACTAGCGGGAGGGCCCAGAGGAATGAGCAGTTCTTC
few	TRBJ2-3	TRBV20-1	TRBD2	CSARSGGANVGDTQYF	TGCAGTGCTAGAAGCGGGGGGGCGAATGTTGGAGATACGCAGTATTTT